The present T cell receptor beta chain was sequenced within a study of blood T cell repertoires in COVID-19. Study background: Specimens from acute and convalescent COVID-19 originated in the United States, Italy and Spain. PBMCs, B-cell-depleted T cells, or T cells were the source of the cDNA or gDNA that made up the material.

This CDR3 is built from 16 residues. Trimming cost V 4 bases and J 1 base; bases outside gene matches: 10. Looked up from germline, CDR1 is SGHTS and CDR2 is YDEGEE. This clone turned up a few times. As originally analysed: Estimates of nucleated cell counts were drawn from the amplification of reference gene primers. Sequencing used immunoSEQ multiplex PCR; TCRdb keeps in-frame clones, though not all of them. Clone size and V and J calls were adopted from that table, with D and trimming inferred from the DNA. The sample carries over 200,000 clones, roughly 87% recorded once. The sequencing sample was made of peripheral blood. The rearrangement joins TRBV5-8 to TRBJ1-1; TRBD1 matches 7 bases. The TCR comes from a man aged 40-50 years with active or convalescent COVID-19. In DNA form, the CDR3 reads TGTGCCAGCAGCCTTAAAGGGGGCCAGGGGAACACTGAAGCTTTCTTT. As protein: CASSLKGGQGNTEAFF.